Listed here is a single TCR beta chain. This clonotype was observed at least ten times. Its antigen is not yet known. Base qualities are not recorded, but no much larger clone differs from it by a single base. cDNA was synthesized by template-switch 5'RACE using a primer with a 10-nucleotide random unique molecular identifier that tagged each TCR transcript. Every sequencing run covered 15-18 subjects and yielded more than 160 million TCR-beta sequences. The RNeasy kit was used to extract total RNA. Using the KAPA Real-time Library Amplification kit, TCR-beta VDJ regions were amplified with primers for the TCR constant region and the 5'RACE anchor. Sample indexes and Illumina adaptors were added in a first PCR, after which library yield was increased in a second PCR. The roughly 650 bp TCR product was size-selected on a 2% E-gel SizeSelection system after Ampure bead purification. Before pooling, library quality was checked on a Bioanalyzer, concentration was measured with Qubit, and libraries were quantified with the Kapa Library Quantification kit. Libraries were sequenced paired-end 2 x 150 bp on an Illumina HiSeq 2500. To increase sequence diversity, about 25-30% phiX was spiked into each library pool. The original pipeline was this. Quality-filtered reads were processed with the UMI-based MiGEC pipeline, and over 90% of raw TCR sequences were removed by the MiGEC pipeline during error correction. VDJ genes were aligned to IMGT germline references, and each clonotype was defined by a unique CDR3 amino acid sequence together with V-J genes. Clonal expansion, Shannon diversity and CDR3 relatedness were evaluated with VDJtools (CalcPairwiseDistances, ClusterSamples), while phylogenetic trees were built in CLCbio workbench. Expanded clones were defined as having at least 8 unique UMIs, based on coefficient-of-variation modelling across technical triplicates. The public reads were run again by TCRdb, first through fastp at Q25 and then through MiXCR, and only productive beta chains were kept. CDR3 protein duplicates are merged, each entry listing the most common genes and DNA. TCRdb, not the original authors, processed these V and J calls. This sample comprises about 24,000 distinct CDR3 sequences, over 10% of them detected only once. The ten largest clones take up 16% of the sample.

Trimming takes 4 bases from V and 4 bases from J, and the germline ends sit 17 bases apart. Sequences SGHDT (CDR1) and YYEEEE (CDR2) are obtained from the germline V gene. The CDR3 sequence holds 15 residues, the cysteine and phenylalanine included. Here the CDR3 DNA is all that survives: 45 bases in frame from base 1. The data are from a study of neurological immune-mediated disorders (dated by TCRdb to the late 2010s). About the investigation overall: Using UMI-based sequencing, the study compared peripheral blood TCR-beta repertoires from patients with HTLV-I-associated myelopathy (HAM/TSP), patients with multiple sclerosis, and healthy controls. Longitudinal samples, technical triplicates and paired sorted CD4+ and CD8+ T-cell subsets, alongside PBMC samples, were included among the approximately 110 TCR-beta libraries. The cohort was made up of 60 to 75 subjects, consisting of 14 HAM/TSP patients, around 35 multiple sclerosis patients and approximately 20 healthy controls.

Overall study results and their limits: The highest TCR clonal expansion was observed in HAM/TSP patients, whereas the lowest was observed in MS patients, even when compared with healthy controls. Expanded clones from different subjects shared no identical CDR3 amino acid sequences, which suggests that TCR-beta repertoires were private in all groups.

For the unsorted PBMC libraries, 2 million PBMCs were stored in RNAlater at -80 degrees C until RNA extraction and were used to generate the libraries. Peripheral blood was subjected to Ficoll-Hypaque density gradient centrifugation to isolate PBMCs, which were then cryopreserved in liquid nitrogen. This chain joins TRBV5-6 to TRBJ2-5; the best D guess is TRBD1, with 6 bases matching. The receptor was derived from a woman aged 40 to 50 with HTLV-1-associated myelopathy (HAM/TSP). Source material: PBMCs. For the CDR3, the sequence is CASSPGGRGGETQYF. The sequence in DNA is TGTGCCAGCAGCCCTGGGGGCCGAGGGGGAGAGACCCAGTACTTC.